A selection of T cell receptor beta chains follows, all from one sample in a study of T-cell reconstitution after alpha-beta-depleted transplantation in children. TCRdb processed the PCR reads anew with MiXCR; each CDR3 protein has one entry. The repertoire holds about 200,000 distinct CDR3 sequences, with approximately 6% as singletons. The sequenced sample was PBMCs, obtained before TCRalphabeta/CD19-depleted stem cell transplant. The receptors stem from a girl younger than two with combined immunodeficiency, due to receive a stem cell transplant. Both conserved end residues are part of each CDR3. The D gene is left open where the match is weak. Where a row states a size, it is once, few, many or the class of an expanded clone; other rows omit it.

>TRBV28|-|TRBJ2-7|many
TGTGCCAGCAGTTTTTCCGCCTACGAGCAGTACTTC
CASSFSAYEQYF
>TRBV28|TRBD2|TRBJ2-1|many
TGTGCCAGCAGTCCGATGAGGCGGGAGATCCAAAATGAGCAGTTCTTC
CASSPMRREIQNEQFF
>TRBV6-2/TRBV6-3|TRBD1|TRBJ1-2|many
TGTGCCAGCAGCGGACAGGGGATAGGCTACACCTTC
CASSGQGIGYTF
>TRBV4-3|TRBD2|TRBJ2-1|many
TGCGCCAGCAGCCAAAGTCGGGTAGCTAGCGGGTACAATGAGCAGTTCTTC
CASSQSRVASGYNEQFF
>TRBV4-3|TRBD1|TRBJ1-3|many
TGCGCCAGCAGCCAAGGGACAGGCCTCTCTGGAAACACCATATATTTT
CASSQGTGLSGNTIYF
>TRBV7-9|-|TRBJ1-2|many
TGTGCCAGCAGTCTGGCCGGGAGCGGCTACACCTTC
CASSLAGSGYTF
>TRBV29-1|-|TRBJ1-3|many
TGCAGCGTTAGACTTCAGATGGGGTCCCCAAACACCATATATTTT
CSVRLQMGSPNTIYF
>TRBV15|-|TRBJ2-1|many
TGTGCCACCAGCAGATCCCCCAATGAGCAGTTCTTC
CATSRSPNEQFF
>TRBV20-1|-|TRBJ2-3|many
TGCAGTGCTAGAGGGGCCAGCTTCCCCACAGATACGCAGTATTTT
CSARGASFPTDTQYF
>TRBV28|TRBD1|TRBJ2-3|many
TGTGCCAGCAGTTCGAATCAGGGGGCCCCCACAGATACGCAGTATTTT
CASSSNQGAPTDTQYF
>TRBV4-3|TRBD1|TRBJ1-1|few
TGCGCCAGCAGCCACCCCGGGACAGCGAACACTGAAGCTTTCTTT
CASSHPGTANTEAFF
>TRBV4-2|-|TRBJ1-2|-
TGTGCCAGCAGCCAAGTAGGACCACAAAACTATGGCTACACCTTC
CASSQVGPQNYGYTF
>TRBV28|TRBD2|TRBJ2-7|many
TGTGCCAGCAGTGCCCTCCTACTAGCGGGGTCCTACGAGCAGTACTTC
CASSALLLAGSYEQYF
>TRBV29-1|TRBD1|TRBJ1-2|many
TGCAGCGATGGACAGGGCCTCTATGGCTACACCTTC
CSDGQGLYGYTF
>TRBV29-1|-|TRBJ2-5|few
TGCAGCGTTGAGAAAAGAAACCACCAAGAGACCCAGTACTTC
CSVEKRNHQETQYF
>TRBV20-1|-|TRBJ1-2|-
TGCAGTGCTAGAGATAAGAGGGTATTCTATGGCTACACCTTC
CSARDKRVFYGYTF
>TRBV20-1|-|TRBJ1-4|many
TGCAGTGCTAAGTCAGGGGTTCGCGAAAAACTGTTTTTT
CSAKSGVREKLFF
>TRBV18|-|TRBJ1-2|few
TGTGCCAGCTCACTAGACGCCCAGCCTAACTATGGCTACACCTTC
CASSLDAQPNYGYTF
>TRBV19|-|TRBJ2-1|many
TGTGCCAGTAGACCTAGGAACGGGATAGCCTACAATGAGCAGTTCTTC
CASRPRNGIAYNEQFF
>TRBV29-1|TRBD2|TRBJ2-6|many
TGCAGCGTCTTAGCGGGAGGAGGGGCTGGGGCCAACGTCCTGACTTTC
CSVLAGGGAGANVLTF
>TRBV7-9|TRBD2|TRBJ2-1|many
TGTGCCAGCGGGACTAGCAATGAGCAGTTCTTC
CASGTSNEQFF
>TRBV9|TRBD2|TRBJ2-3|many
TGTGCCAGCAGCGTAGGGGGGGGAGATACGCAGTATTTT
CASSVGGGDTQYF
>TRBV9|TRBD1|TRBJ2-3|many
TGTGCCAGCAGCGACGGTGGGGGACAGTTCACAGATACGCAGTATTTT
CASSDGGGQFTDTQYF
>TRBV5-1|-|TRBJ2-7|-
TGCGCCAGCAGCTTGGGAGGGACGAACTACGAGCAGTACTTC
CASSLGGTNYEQYF
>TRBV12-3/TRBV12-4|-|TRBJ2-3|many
TGTGCCAGCAGTTCCTTCTTGCGAACGCAGTATTTT
CASSSFLRTQYF
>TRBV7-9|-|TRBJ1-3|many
TGTGCCTCCACCCGCCGGATCTCTGGAAACACCATATATTTT
CASTRRISGNTIYF
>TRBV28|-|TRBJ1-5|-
TGTGCCAGCAGCACCCCAGGGCTTGGAGATCAGCCCCAGCATTTT
CASSTPGLGDQPQHF
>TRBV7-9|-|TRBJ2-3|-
TGTGCCAGCAGCTTCTACGTAGGCACCACAGATACGCAGTATTTT
CASSFYVGTTDTQYF
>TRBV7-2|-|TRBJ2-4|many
TGTGCCAGCAGCTTTAGAGGGGACATTCAGTACTTC
CASSFRGDIQYF
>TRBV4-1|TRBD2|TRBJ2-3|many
TGCGCCAGCAGCCAAATGGGAGGGACCACAGATACGCAGTATTTT
CASSQMGGTTDTQYF
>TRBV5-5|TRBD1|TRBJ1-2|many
TGTGCCAGCAGCTTCGTGGGGTGGACCGACAGGGCGCATGGCTACACCTTC
CASSFVGWTDRAHGYTF
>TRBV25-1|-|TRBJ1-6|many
TGTGCCCCAGCACAGTCCTATAATTCACCCCTCCACTTT
CAPAQSYNSPLHF
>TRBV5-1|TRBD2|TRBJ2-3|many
TGCGCCAGCAGCAAGGGACTAGCGGGAGCAGATACGCAGTATTTT
CASSKGLAGADTQYF
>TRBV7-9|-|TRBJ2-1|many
TGTGCCAGCAGCTTACTACTAGTCAATGAGCAGTTCTTC
CASSLLLVNEQFF
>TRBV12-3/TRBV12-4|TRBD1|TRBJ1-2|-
TGTGCCAGCACGACAGGGGGAAACTATGGCTACACCTTC
CASTTGGNYGYTF
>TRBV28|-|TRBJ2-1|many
TGTGCCAGCAAGGAAGCCCCGGGGGACAATGAGCAGTTCTTC
CASKEAPGDNEQFF
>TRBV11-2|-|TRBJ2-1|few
TGTGCCAGCAGCTTAGTTATGGGCGGTAGGCGGAGCTACAATGAGCAGTTCTTC
CASSLVMGGRRSYNEQFF